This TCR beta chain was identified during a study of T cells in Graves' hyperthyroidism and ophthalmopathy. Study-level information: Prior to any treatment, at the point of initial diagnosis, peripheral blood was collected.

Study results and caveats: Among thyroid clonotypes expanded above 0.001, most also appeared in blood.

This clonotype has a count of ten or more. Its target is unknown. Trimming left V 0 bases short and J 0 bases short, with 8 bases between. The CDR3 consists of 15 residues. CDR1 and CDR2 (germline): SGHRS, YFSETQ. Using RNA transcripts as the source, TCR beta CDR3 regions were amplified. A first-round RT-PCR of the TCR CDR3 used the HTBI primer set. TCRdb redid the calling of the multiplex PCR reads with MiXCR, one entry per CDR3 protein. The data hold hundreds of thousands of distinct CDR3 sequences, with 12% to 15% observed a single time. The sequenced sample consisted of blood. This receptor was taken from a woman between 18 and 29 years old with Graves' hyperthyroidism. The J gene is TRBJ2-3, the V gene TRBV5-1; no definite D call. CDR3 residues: CASSLDGTSTDTQYF. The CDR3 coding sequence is TGCGCCAGCAGCTTGGATGGAACTAGCACAGATACGCAGTATTTT.